Below, 20 T cell receptor beta chains from the same sample are listed, as sequenced in a study of shared clonotypes between healthy human individuals. Using immunoSEQ multiplex PCR, the repertoire was profiled, and TCRdb retains in-frame clones only, with some absent. The sample includes fewer than 350,000 clones, 80% to 90% seen only once; the top ten take roughly 16%. Specimen: memory CD8+ T cells sorted from blood. Subset: CD45RO+ cells pooled with CCR7-negative TemRA cells. The receptors were sampled from a man aged 18 to 30 in good health.

The chain has TRBV6-5 and TRBJ1-5; 8 nucleotides align to TRBD1. The junction had 4 bases not matched to a gene; V was cut back by 4 bases and J by 5 bases. CDR1 and CDR2 (germline): MNHEY, SVGAGI. The CDR3 sequence is 14 residues long. CDR3 protein: CASSSRTGYQPQHF. CDR3 in DNA: TGTGCCAGCAGTTCCCGGACAGGGTATCAGCCCCAGCATTTT.

The V gene is TRBV28, the J gene TRBJ2-5; 9 bases line up with TRBD1. The germline CDR1 and CDR2 sequences are MDHEN and SYDVKM. The trim removed 6 bases at V and 5 bases at J, leaving 16 bases unmatched. The CDR3 has 17 residues. CDR3 region: CASRLGTGTVQMETQYF. CDR3 sequence (DNA): TGTGCCAGCAGGCTCGGGACAGGGACGGTACAAATGGAGACCCAGTACTTC.

Details on this clone: The CDR3 end shows no conserved phenylalanine or tryptophan, and so a read error is likely. The DNA is left out, because the CDR3 cannot be placed on it with certainty; the CDR3 is given as TCRdb lists it. The chain has TRBV5-1 and TRBJ2-7. The germline CDR1 and CDR2 sequences are SGHRS and YFSETQ. Both ends counted, the CDR3 spans 11 residues. This chain's CDR3 is CASSLAGKSHT.

V and J are TRBV2 and TRBJ1-5; D gene uncertain. Deletions cut 7 bases from V and 0 bases from J, with 13 bases between. The CDR3 sequence is 15 residues long. The germline V gene has CDR1 SNHLY and CDR2 FYNNEI. The CDR3 region is CASMSEGYSNQPQHF. Here the CDR3 DNA reads TGTGCCAGCATGTCCGAGGGTTATAGCAATCAGCCCCAGCATTTT.

V and J are TRBV5-1 and TRBJ1-1; a weak D match, TRBD1 (6 bases). Germline loops: CDR1 SGHRS, CDR2 YFSETQ. This CDR3 comprises 14 residues. The germline V and J ends were trimmed by 4 bases and 9 bases, with 19 bases remaining between them. CDR3 DNA: TGCGCCAGCAGCCTGGACAGTCCTCTAGCCCAAGCTTTCTTT. Translating gives CASSLDSPLAQAFF.

This clone was picked up one time. The chain couples TRBV2 to TRBJ2-7, with TRBD1 matching 7 bases. The J segment lost 2 bases and the V segment lost 3 bases, leaving 1 base of the junction unmatched. The CDR3 contains 13 residues. Germline V gene data show CDR1 as SNHLY and CDR2 as FYNNEI. CDR3 sequence: CASSDTGAYEQYF. The CDR3 nucleotides read TGTGCCAGCAGTGATACAGGGGCCTACGAGCAGTACTTC.

V usage is TRBV5-1 and J usage is TRBJ2-7; TRBD1 or TRBD2 may be the D gene (6 bases each). Germline V gene data show CDR1 as SGHRS and CDR2 as YFSETQ. V was pared by 0 bases and J by 2 bases, with 9 bases between. The CDR3 contains 14 residues. The CDR3: CASSLAGAPYEQYF. The CDR3 bases are TGCGCCAGCAGCTTGGCGGGGGCCCCCTACGAGCAGTACTTC.

The table lists this clone with a few counts. The chain recombines TRBV6-1 with TRBJ2-1; D may be TRBD1 (5 bases). The CDR3 covers 17 residues. V lost 2 bases and J lost 7, with 21 bases in between. Germline V lookup: CDR1 MNHNS, CDR2 SASEGT. The CDR3 DNA reads as TGTGCCAGCAGTGAATGGAAGGGGCGACAGTTGGAGAATGAGCAGTTCTTC. It codes for CASSEWKGRQLENEQFF.

The genes are TRBV27 and TRBJ2-2, with D unclear. The CDR3 is 14 residues long. The germline V gene encodes CDR1 MNHEY and CDR2 SMNVEV (reference sequence). V lost 2 bases and J lost 0, with 4 bases in between. The DNA for the CDR3 is TGTGCCAGCAGTTTAGCACCGAACACCGGGGAGCTGTTTTTT. Translation gives CASSLAPNTGELFF.

The chain uses TRBV28 and TRBJ2-7; maybe TRBD2 (6 bases). Germline assignment: CDR1 MDHEN and CDR2 SYDVKM. V was trimmed by 3 bases and J by 6 bases, leaving 15 bases between them. This CDR3 spans 14 amino acids. CDR3 amino acids: CASSFLGRGAEQYF. The CDR3 nucleotides read TGTGCCAGCAGTTTCTTGGGGCGGGGAGCCGAGCAGTACTTC.

The chain uses TRBV5-6 and TRBJ1-3, with a tentative D call TRBD1 (5 bases). CDR1 SGHDT and CDR2 YYEEEE come from the germline V gene. CDR3 size: 13 residues. Deletions cut 0 bases from V and 8 bases from J, with 9 bases between. The CDR3: CASSLALGDTIYF. As DNA, the CDR3 is TGTGCCAGCAGCTTGGCCTTGGGGGACACCATATATTTT.

This chain joins TRBV15 and TRBJ2-7; TRBD1 might be the D (5 bases). Germline V gene data show CDR1 as LNHNV and CDR2 as YYDKDF (reference sequence). CDR3 length equals 15 residues. Trimming stripped 0 bases from V and 1 base from J, with 10 bases between. The CDR3 spells CATSRESTASYEQYF. For the CDR3, the DNA is TGTGCCACCAGCAGAGAATCGACAGCTTCCTACGAGCAGTACTTC.

The gene calls are TRBV27 and TRBJ2-7; D might be TRBD1 (5 bases). The CDR3 contains 11 residues. Per germline, CDR1 MNHEY and CDR2 SMNVEV (reference sequence). V lost 7 bases and J 4 bases, leaving 8 bases between the germline ends. CDR3 nucleotides: TGTGCCAGCACCCAGGGTTACGAGCAGTACTTC. This translates into CASTQGYEQYF.

The chain is built from TRBV6-6 and TRBJ1-2; TRBD1 matches 8 bases. Germline values: CDR1 MNHNY, CDR2 SVGAGI (reference sequence). The junction had 7 bases not matched to a gene; V was cut back by 0 bases and J by 4 bases. This CDR3 is built from 16 residues. CDR3 bases: TGTGCCAGCAGTTACTCGACTGTCGGGACAGGCTATGGCTACACCTTC. Residues: CASSYSTVGTGYGYTF.

This clone showed up many times. Within the sample, other DNA sequences also encode this same CDR3. This sequence joins TRBV4-2 and TRBJ2-7, with unresolved D. The V and J ends lost 4 bases and 3 bases respectively, with 19 bases between them. CDR3 length: 16 residues. Germline V gene lookup returns CDR1 LGHNA and CDR2 YNFKEQ. As DNA, the CDR3 is TGTGCCAGCAGCCCTACCCACGGAAACCTGAACTACGAGCAGTACTTC. Translating it yields CASSPTHGNLNYEQYF.

The chain links TRBV5-6 to TRBJ1-2, with a weak D call TRBD1 (5 bases). Germline-derived CDR1 and CDR2 are SGHDT and YYEEEE. Trimming stripped 3 bases from V and 4 bases from J, with 16 bases between. The CDR3 contains 15 residues. The CDR3 DNA follows: TGTGCCAGCAGCTCCGATGGGGCCGGAGTCTATGGCTACACCTTC. The encoded protein is CASSSDGAGVYGYTF.

The chain combines TRBV5-4 with TRBJ2-3; D tentatively reads TRBD1 or TRBD2 (5 bases each). The length of the CDR3 is 15 residues. V was trimmed by 5 bases and J by 0 bases, leaving 13 bases between them. CDR1 is SGHNT and CDR2 is YYREEE in the germline V gene (reference sequence). The CDR3 is CASRGDGASTDTQYF. CDR3 nucleotides: TGTGCCAGCAGGGGGGACGGAGCTAGCACAGATACGCAGTATTTT.

This clone was recorded at least ten times. V is TRBV7-8 and J is TRBJ2-1; the D gene is possibly TRBD2 (5 bases). This CDR3 has 15 residues. The germline V gene encodes CDR1 SGHVS and CDR2 FQNEAQ. Trimming took 6 bases from V and 6 from J, leaving 18 bases between them. The CDR3 reads CASRSDYSAINEQFF. The CDR3 coding sequence is TGTGCCAGCAGGTCGGATTATAGCGCTATCAATGAGCAGTTCTTC. Full variable domain (missing parts from reference TRBV7-8 and TRBJ2-1): GAGVSQSPRYKVAKRGQDVALRCDPISGHVSLFWYQQALGQGPEFLTYFQNEAQLDKSGLPSDRFFAERPEGSVSTLKIQRTQQEDSAVYLCASRSDYSAINEQFFGPGTRLTVL.

This chain connects TRBV2 to TRBJ2-5; 7 bases agree with TRBD2. The CDR3 runs 16 residues. CDR1 is SNHLY, CDR2 FYNNEI, per germline. The ends lost 3 bases at V and 7 bases at J; junction bases unmatched: 14. The CDR3 loop is CASSDSLAGDFRTQYF. The CDR3 coding sequence is TGTGCCAGCAGTGACAGTTTGGCGGGGGACTTCAGGACCCAGTACTTC. Full variable domain (missing parts from reference TRBV2 and TRBJ2-5): EPEVTQTPSHQVTQMGQEVILRCVPISNHLYFYWYRQILGQKVEFLVSFYNNEISEKSEIFDDQFSVERPDGSNFTLKIRSTKLEDSAMYFCASSDSLAGDFRTQYFGPGTRLLVL.

The chain links TRBV11-2 to TRBJ2-7; D gene unclear. Germline V gives CDR1 SGHAT, CDR2 FQNNGV. The CDR3 is made up of 14 amino acids. Trimming removed 5 bases at V and 7 bases at J, with 18 bases between. This chain's CDR3 is CASSQTGYTREQYF. CDR3 nucleotides: TGTGCCAGCAGCCAAACGGGCTACACGCGGGAGCAGTACTTC.